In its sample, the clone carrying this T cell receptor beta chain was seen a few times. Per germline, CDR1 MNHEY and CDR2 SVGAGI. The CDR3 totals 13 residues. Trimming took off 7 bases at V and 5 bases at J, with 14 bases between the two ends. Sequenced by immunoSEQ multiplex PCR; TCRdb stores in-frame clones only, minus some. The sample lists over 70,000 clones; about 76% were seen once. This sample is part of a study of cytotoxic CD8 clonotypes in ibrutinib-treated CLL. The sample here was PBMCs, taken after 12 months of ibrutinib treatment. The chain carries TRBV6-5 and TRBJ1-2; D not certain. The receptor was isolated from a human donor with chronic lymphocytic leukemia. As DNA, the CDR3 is TGTGCCAGCACCTCCATGGGAGGATATGGCTACACCTTC. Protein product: CASTSMGGYGYTF.